These 18 T cell receptor beta chains originate from one sample sequenced in a study of long-term antiretroviral therapy in people with HIV. Sequencing used immunoSEQ v3.0 at survey level. Sequencing was performed with immunoSEQ multiplex PCR; in TCRdb, only in-frame clones are kept and a portion is missing. The repertoire consists of some 15,000 clones, with roughly 88% occurring once and the leading ten covering around 12%. The material sequenced was unsorted PBMCs, taken 0.7 years before starting antiretroviral therapy. These receptor sequences come from a man aged 50 to 59 with HIV.

The V call is TRBV7-2, the J call TRBJ1-5; D is possibly TRBD1 (5 bases). The CDR3 covers 14 residues. Per the germline V gene, CDR1 is SGHTA and CDR2 is FQGNSA. V was trimmed by 5 bases and J by 5 bases, leaving 13 bases between them. CDR3 nucleotides: TGTGCCAGCAGCAGTCGAGAGGGGTATCAGCCCCAGCATTTT. Its translation is CASSSREGYQPQHF.

The chain recombines TRBV5-1 with TRBJ2-7; D not resolved. Germline V lookup: CDR1 SGHRS, CDR2 YFSETQ. This CDR3 is 14 amino acids long. Trimming took off 0 bases at V and 2 bases at J, with 9 bases between the two ends. The CDR3 DNA is TGCGCCAGCAGCTTGGCGCCCAGGACCTACGAGCAGTACTTC. Translation: CASSLAPRTYEQYF.

This sequence joins TRBV14 and TRBJ2-1; 8 positions match TRBD2. The ends lost 1 base at V and 12 bases at J; junction bases unmatched: 5. CDR1 is SGHDN and CDR2 is FVKESK in the germline V gene. This CDR3 spans 13 amino acids. The CDR3 region has the DNA TGTGCCAGCAGCCAAGTAGCGGGGACTAGGCAGTTCTTC. As protein: CASSQVAGTRQFF.

CDR3 region: CASSQDLGGRLNSPLHF. The DNA of the CDR3 is TGCGCCAGCAGCCAAGATCTCGGGGGACGGCTCAATTCACCCCTCCACTTT. The chain links TRBV4-3 to TRBJ1-6; TRBD1 might be the D (5 bases). This CDR3 is 17 amino acids long. Germline-derived CDR1 and CDR2 are LGHNA and YSLEER. V was shortened by 0 bases and J by 7 bases, with 16 bases between the two germline ends.

The chain links TRBV7-8 to TRBJ1-2; the match to TRBD1 covers 7 bases. V was clipped by 5 bases and J by 3 bases; unmatched bases: 12. Germline CDR1 and CDR2: SGHVS and FQNEAQ. The CDR3 loop spans 16 amino acids. The CDR3 DNA reads TGTGCCAGCAGCACATACAGGGGCCCCGGCCACTATGGCTACACCTTC. Amino acid sequence: CASSTYRGPGHYGYTF.

The V and J genes are TRBV5-4 and TRBJ2-1, with TRBD2 identical over 9 bases. J lost 2 bases, V lost 2 bases, and 2 bases had no gene match. This CDR3 region has 15 residues. The germline V gene encodes CDR1 SGHNT and CDR2 YYREEE (reference sequence). The chain's CDR3 is CASSFSGSPYNEQFF. CDR3 coding DNA: TGTGCCAGCAGCTTTAGCGGGAGCCCCTACAATGAGCAGTTCTTC.

The chain carries TRBV11-2 and TRBJ2-7, with TRBD2 as a possible D gene (6 bases). V was pared by 5 bases and J by 1 base, with 9 bases between. CDR1 is SGHAT, CDR2 FQNNGV, per germline. The CDR3 runs 13 residues. In nucleotides, the CDR3 is TGTGCCAGCAGCGGAGCGGGTTCCTACGAGCAGTACTTC. It encodes CASSGAGSYEQYF.

V gene TRBV5-1 combines with J gene TRBJ2-7, with TRBD2 matching over 7 bases. V trimming: 2 bases; J trimming: 4 bases; junction bases outside the gene matches: 9. CDR1 and CDR2 (germline): SGHRS, YFSETQ. CDR3 size: 15 residues. The CDR3 loop reads CASSFYAGDVYEQYF. The CDR3 DNA follows: TGCGCCAGCAGCTTTTACGCGGGAGACGTGTACGAGCAGTACTTC.

This clone counts as large. V and J are TRBV7-6 and TRBJ1-5; D call uncertain. Germline loops: CDR1 SGHVS, CDR2 FNYEAQ. V lost 3 bases to trimming and J lost 3 bases, with 9 bases between them. The CDR3 is made up of 14 amino acids. DNA of the CDR3: TGTGCCAGCAGCTTGGGGAGTCTCAATCAGCCCCAGCATTTT. This gives the protein CASSLGSLNQPQHF.

The rearrangement uses TRBV9 and TRBJ1-2; 8 bases agree with TRBD1. Germline lookup yields CDR1 SGDLS and CDR2 YYNGEE. The CDR3 extends over 13 amino acids. The junction had 7 bases not matched to a gene; V was cut back by 4 bases and J by 8 bases. CDR3 sequence reads: CASSPPQGGGYTF. CDR3 coding DNA: TGTGCCAGCAGCCCTCCACAGGGGGGGGGCTACACCTTC.

The sample holds one count of this clone. The genes are TRBV10-3 and TRBJ2-1; D gene unclear. Trimming shortened V by 2 bases and J by 7 bases, and 9 bases separated the two germline ends. Germline-derived CDR1 and CDR2 are ENHRY and SYGVKD. This CDR3 contains 13 residues. CDR3 DNA sequence: TGTGCCATCAGTGAGCGAGGAGTGAATGAGCAGTTCTTC. Its protein is CAISERGVNEQFF.

J is TRBJ2-1 and V is TRBV18; D may be TRBD1 (6 bases). CDR3 size: 15 residues. CDR1 and CDR2 (germline): KGHSH, LQKENI. Trimming shortened V by 4 bases and J by 0 bases, and 10 bases separated the two germline ends. CDR3 sequence: CASSRLDSSYNEQFF. DNA of the CDR3: TGTGCCAGCTCACGCCTGGACAGCTCCTACAATGAGCAGTTCTTC.

The chain joins TRBV18 to TRBJ1-5; tentative D call: TRBD1 (6 bases). Trimming shortened V by 8 bases and J by 5 bases, and 13 bases separated the two germline ends. This CDR3 has 13 residues. The germline gives CDR1 KGHSH, CDR2 LQKENI. CDR3 loop: CASRRDIDQPQHF. Written as DNA, the CDR3 is TGTGCCAGCCGCCGGGACATTGATCAGCCCCAGCATTTT. Supplemented by reference TRBV18 and TRBJ1-5, the full variable domain reads NAGVMQNPRHLVRRRGQEARLRCSPMKGHSHVYWYRQLPEEGLKFMVYLQKENIIDESGMPKERFSAEFPKEGPSILRIQQVVRGDSAAYFCASRRDIDQPQHFGDGTRLSIL.

This chain links TRBV5-1 with TRBJ2-1, with 7 bases identical to TRBD2. The J segment lost 12 bases and the V segment lost 2 bases, leaving 2 bases of the junction unmatched. The CDR3 is made up of 11 amino acids. Germline V lookup: CDR1 SGHRS, CDR2 YFSETQ. DNA of the CDR3: TGCGCCAGCAGCTTCAGGGAGGGGCAGTTCTTC. This gives the protein CASSFREGQFF.

This CDR3 reads CATSPGAVQYF. The CDR3, as DNA: TGTGCCACCTCGCCTGGTGCTGTCCAGTACTTC. The chain uses TRBV7-9 and TRBJ2-5; the D is unclear. Germline-derived CDR1 and CDR2 are SEHNR and FQNEAQ (reference sequence). Between the trimmed V and J ends, which lost 10 bases and 10 bases, there was a span of 16 bases. The CDR3 covers 11 residues.

This chain connects TRBV5-4 to TRBJ2-2, with D possibly called TRBD1 or TRBD2 (7 bases each). Deletions cut 1 base from V and 7 bases from J, with 20 bases between. CDR3 length equals 17 residues. CDR1 is SGHNT and CDR2 is YYREEE in the germline V gene (reference sequence). The CDR3 is CASSLPEGRGLGGELFF. CDR3 DNA: TGTGCCAGCAGCTTGCCCGAAGGGAGGGGGCTAGGCGGGGAGCTGTTTTTT.

The rearrangement links TRBV30 to TRBJ2-2, with TRBD1 identical over 8 bases. J lost 6 bases, V lost 0 bases, and 6 bases had no gene match. CDR3 size: 15 residues. CDR1 is GTSNPN and CDR2 is SVGIG in the germline V gene (reference sequence). The CDR3 bases are TGTGCCTGGAGTGTAGGGACAGGACGGGCCGGGGAGCTGTTTTTT. Amino acids: CAWSVGTGRAGELFF.

The chain is built from TRBV5-1 and TRBJ2-3, with 9 bases aligning to TRBD2. J lost 2 bases, V lost 0 bases, and 4 bases had no gene match. The germline gives CDR1 SGHRS, CDR2 YFSETQ. The CDR3 loop spans 16 amino acids. Here the CDR3 DNA reads TGCGCCAGCAGCTTGGAGCCTAGCGGGACCACAGATACGCAGTATTTT. As protein: CASSLEPSGTTDTQYF.